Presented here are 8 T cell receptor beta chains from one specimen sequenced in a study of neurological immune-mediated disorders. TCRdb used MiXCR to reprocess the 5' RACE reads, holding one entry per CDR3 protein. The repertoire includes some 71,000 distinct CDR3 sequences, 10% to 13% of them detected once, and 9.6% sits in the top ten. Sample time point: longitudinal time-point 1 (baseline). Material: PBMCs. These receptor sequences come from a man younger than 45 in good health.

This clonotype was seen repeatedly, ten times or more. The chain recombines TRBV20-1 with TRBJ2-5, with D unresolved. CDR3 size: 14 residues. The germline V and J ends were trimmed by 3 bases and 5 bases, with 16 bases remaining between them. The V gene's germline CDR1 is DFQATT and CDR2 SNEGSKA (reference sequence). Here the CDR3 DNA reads TGCAGTGCTAGTCCGGAATTTATTATGGAGACCCAGTACTTC. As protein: CSASPEFIMETQYF.

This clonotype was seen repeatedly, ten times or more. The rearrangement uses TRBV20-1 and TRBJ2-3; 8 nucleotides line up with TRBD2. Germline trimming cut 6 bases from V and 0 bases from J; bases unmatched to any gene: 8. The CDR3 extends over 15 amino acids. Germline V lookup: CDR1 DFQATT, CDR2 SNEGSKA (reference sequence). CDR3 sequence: CSAPRGGASTDTQYF. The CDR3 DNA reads TGCAGTGCCCCCCGGGGGGGAGCTAGCACAGATACGCAGTATTTT.

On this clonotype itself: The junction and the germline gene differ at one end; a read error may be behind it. The CDR3 DNA follows: TGTACCAGCTCACCTACTACAGGGGGCGTTGCCACTGAAGCTTTCTTT. Its translation is CTSSPTTGGVATEAFF. The chain uses TRBV18 and TRBJ1-1; 9 bases map to TRBD1. The germline CDR1 and CDR2 sequences are KGHSH and LQKENI. This CDR3 comprises 16 residues. The entire variable domain, with the rest obtained from reference TRBV18 and TRBJ1-1, is as follows: NAGVMQNPRHLVRRRGQEARLRCSPMKGHSHVYWYRQLPEEGLKFMVYLQKENIIDESGMPKERFSAEFPKEGPSILRIQQVVRGDSAAYFCTSSPTTGGVATEAFFGQGTRLTVV.

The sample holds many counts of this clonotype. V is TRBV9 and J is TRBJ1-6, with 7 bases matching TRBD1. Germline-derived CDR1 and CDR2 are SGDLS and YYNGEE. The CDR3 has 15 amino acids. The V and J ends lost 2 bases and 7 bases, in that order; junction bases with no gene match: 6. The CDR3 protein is CASSVADRENSPLHF. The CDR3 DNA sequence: TGTGCCAGCAGCGTCGCCGACAGGGAGAATTCACCCCTCCACTTT.

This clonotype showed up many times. The CDR3 bases are TGTGCCAGCTCACCACCGGGACAGGGGGTATCCGGGGAGCTGTTTTTT. It specifies CASSPPGQGVSGELFF. This rearrangement joins TRBV18 to TRBJ2-2; 11 nucleotides align to TRBD1. Trimming cost V 0 bases and J 6 bases; bases outside gene matches: 3. CDR3 length: 16 amino acids. Germline-derived CDR1 and CDR2 are KGHSH and LQKENI.

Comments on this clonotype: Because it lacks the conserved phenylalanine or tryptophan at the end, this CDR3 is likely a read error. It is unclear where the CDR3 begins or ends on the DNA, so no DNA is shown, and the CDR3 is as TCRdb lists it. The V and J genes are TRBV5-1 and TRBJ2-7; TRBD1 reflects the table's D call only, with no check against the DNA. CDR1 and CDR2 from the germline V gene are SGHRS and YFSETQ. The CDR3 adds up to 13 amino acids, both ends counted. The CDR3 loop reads CASSLVLGGQEYS.

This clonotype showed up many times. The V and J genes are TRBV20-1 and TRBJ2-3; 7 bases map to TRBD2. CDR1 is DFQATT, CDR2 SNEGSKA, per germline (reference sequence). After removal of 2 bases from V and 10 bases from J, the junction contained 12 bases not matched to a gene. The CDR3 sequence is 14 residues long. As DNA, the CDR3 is TGCAGTGCTAGATTCGCGGGAGAGGTGTCCGCGCAGTATTTT. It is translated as CSARFAGEVSAQYF.

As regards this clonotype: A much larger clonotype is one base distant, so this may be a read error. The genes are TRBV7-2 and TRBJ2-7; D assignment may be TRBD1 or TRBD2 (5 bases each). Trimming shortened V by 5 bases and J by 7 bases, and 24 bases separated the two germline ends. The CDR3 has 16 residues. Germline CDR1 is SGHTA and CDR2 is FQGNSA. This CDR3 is CASSLLETPREGEQYF. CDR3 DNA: TGTGCCAGCAGCCTACTCGAGACACCGCGAGAGGGGGAGCAGTACTTC. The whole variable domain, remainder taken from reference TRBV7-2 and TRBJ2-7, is GAGVSQSPSNKVTEKGKDVELRCDPISGHTALYWYRQSLGQGLEFLIYFQGNSAPDKSGLPSDRFSAERTGGSVSTLTIQRTQQEDSAVYLCASSLLETPREGEQYFGPGTRLTVT.